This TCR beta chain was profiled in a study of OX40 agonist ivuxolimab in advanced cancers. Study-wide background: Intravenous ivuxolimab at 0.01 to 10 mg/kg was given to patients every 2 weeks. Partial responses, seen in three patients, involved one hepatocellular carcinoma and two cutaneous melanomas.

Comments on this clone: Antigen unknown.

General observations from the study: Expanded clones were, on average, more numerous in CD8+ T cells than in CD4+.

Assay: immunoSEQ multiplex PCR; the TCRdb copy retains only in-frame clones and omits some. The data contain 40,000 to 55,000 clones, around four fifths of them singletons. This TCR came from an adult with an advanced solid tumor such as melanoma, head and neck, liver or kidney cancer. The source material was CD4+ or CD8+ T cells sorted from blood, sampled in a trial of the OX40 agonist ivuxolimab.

CDR3 nucleotides: TGTGCCAGCATCGACAGGGGGGGGAACATTCAGTACTTC. It is translated as CASIDRGGNIQYF. The chain links TRBV25-1 to TRBJ2-4, with 9 bases that match TRBD1. V gave up 7 bases and J gave up 7 bases; unmatched junction bases: 5. The CDR3 runs 13 residues. Germline lookup yields CDR1 MGHDK and CDR2 SYGVNS.